What follows is one TCR beta chain and its context. The data stem from a study of blood T cell repertoires in COVID-19. From germline, CDR1 is LGHDT and CDR2 YNNKEL (reference sequence). This CDR3 has 12 amino acids. Trimming shortened V by 4 bases and J by 7 bases, and 10 bases separated the two germline ends. Sequenced by immunoSEQ multiplex PCR; TCRdb stores in-frame clones only, minus some. The table lists 200,000 or so clones, 84% of them singletons. The clonotype comes from a woman in her 70s with active or convalescent COVID-19. Specimen: peripheral blood. The V call is TRBV3-1 (or the pseudogene TRBV3-2), the J call TRBJ1-1; no firm D call. This CDR3 is CASSREVSEAFF. CDR3 DNA sequence: TGTGCCAGCAGCCGGGAGGTTAGTGAAGCTTTCTTT.